The present T cell receptor (beta chain) was sequenced within a study of blood T cell repertoires in COVID-19. Looking at the study overall: Samples came from the United States, Italy and Spain, spanning acute and convalescent COVID-19.

The assay was immunoSEQ multiplex PCR, and TCRdb's table has in-frame clones only and misses some. The table records 240,000 or so clones, approximately 80% of them present only once. This CDR3 comprises 15 residues. The germline gives CDR1 SGHTA, CDR2 FQGNSA. Trimming stripped 5 bases from V and 6 bases from J, with 19 bases between. This sequence joins TRBV7-2 and TRBJ1-1; perhaps TRBD1 as D (5 bases). This sequence was found in a woman over 75 with COVID-19, enrolled during active disease. Sequenced material: peripheral blood. In DNA, the CDR3 is TGTGCCAGCAGCCGGACCCGGAGGGGTAACCCTGAAGCTTTCTTT. Translating gives CASSRTRRGNPEAFF. The whole variable domain, remainder taken from reference TRBV7-2 and TRBJ1-1, is GAGVSQSPSNKVTEKGKDVELRCDPISGHTALYWYRQSLGQGLEFLIYFQGNSAPDKSGLPSDRFSAERTGGSVSTLTIQRTQQEDSAVYLCASSRTRRGNPEAFFGQGTRLTVV.